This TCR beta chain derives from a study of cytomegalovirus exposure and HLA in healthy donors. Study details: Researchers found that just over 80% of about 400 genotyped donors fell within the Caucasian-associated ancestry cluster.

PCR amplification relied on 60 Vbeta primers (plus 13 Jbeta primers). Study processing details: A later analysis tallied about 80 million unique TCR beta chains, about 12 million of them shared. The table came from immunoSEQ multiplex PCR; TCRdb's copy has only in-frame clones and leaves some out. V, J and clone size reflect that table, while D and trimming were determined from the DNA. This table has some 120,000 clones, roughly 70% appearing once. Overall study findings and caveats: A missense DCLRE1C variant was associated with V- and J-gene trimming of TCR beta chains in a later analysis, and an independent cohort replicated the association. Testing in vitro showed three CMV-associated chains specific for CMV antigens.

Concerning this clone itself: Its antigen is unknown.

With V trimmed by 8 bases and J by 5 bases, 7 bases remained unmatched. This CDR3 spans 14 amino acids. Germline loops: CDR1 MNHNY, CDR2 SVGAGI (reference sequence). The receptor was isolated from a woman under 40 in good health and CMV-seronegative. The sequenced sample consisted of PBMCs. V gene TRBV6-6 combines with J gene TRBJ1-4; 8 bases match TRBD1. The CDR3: CASAPGGSNEKLFF. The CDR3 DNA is TGTGCCAGCGCCCCAGGGGGCTCAAATGAAAAACTGTTTTTT.